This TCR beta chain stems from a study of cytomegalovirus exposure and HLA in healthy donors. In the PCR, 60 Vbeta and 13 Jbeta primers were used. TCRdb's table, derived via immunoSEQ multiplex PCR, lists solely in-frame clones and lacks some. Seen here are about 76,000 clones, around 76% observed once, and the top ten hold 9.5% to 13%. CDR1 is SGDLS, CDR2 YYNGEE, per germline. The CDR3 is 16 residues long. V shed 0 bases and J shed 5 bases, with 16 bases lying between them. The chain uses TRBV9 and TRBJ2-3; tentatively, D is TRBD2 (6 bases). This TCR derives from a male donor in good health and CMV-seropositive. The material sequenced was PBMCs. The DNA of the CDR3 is TGTGCCAGCAGCGTAGAAGGAGGGGAAGGTGGAGATACGCAGTATTTT. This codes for CASSVEGGEGGDTQYF.